A single sample is the source of the 26 T cell receptor beta chains below, sequenced in a study of shared clonotypes between healthy human individuals. Assay used: immunoSEQ multiplex PCR; TCRdb lists only in-frame clones, some missing. The sample shows 2 million to 2.5 million clones, 90% to 97% of them seen only once. The source material was naive CD4+ T cells sorted from blood. Regarding subset: CD45RA+ positively selected. These TCRs come from a man between 18 and 29 years old in good health.

The genes are TRBV5-4 and TRBJ2-1, with 7 bases identical to TRBD2. V lost 2 bases and J lost 2; bases outside the gene matches: 13. This CDR3 comprises 18 residues. The V gene's germline CDR1 is SGHNT and CDR2 YYREEE (reference sequence). In DNA form, the CDR3 reads TGTGCCAGCAGCTTTTCCCCCAGCGGGGAGCGAACCTACAATGAGCAGTTCTTC. Translated: CASSFSPSGERTYNEQFF.

This clone was detected only once. This sequence joins TRBV5-4 and TRBJ2-5, with 7 bases identical to TRBD1. The V gene's germline CDR1 is SGHNT and CDR2 YYREEE (reference sequence). V shed 4 bases, J shed 1 base, and the junction held 4 bases outside the gene matches. The CDR3 has 14 amino acids. The CDR3 spells CASSNRDSQETQYF. The CDR3, as DNA: TGTGCCAGCAGCAACCGGGACAGCCAAGAGACCCAGTACTTC.

This sequence joins TRBV2 and TRBJ1-2; D unclear. Germline CDR1 SNHLY, CDR2 FYNNEI. V was cut by 10 bases and J by 8 bases, with 11 bases left in between. The CDR3 length is 10 residues. The CDR3 coding sequence is TGTGCCACCGGGATGGAAGGCTACACCTTC. It is translated as CATGMEGYTF.

This rearrangement joins TRBV5-1 to TRBJ2-7; no clear D. The germline V and J ends were trimmed by 4 bases and 7 bases, with 21 bases remaining between them. The CDR3 is 15 amino acids. Germline assignment: CDR1 SGHRS and CDR2 YFSETQ. The CDR3 loop reads CASSPSPPPTEEQYF. In DNA form, the CDR3 reads TGCGCCAGCAGCCCCAGTCCCCCGCCGACGGAGGAGCAGTACTTC.

V and J are TRBV6-5 and TRBJ2-1, with 11 bases matching TRBD2. Germline CDR1 MNHEY, CDR2 SVGAGI. The CDR3 extends over 15 amino acids. J lost 10 bases, V lost 0 bases, and 5 bases had no gene match. Here the CDR3 reads CASSYSSGRVKEQFF. CDR3 nucleotide sequence: TGTGCCAGCAGTTACTCTAGCGGGAGGGTTAAGGAGCAGTTCTTC.

The chain joins TRBV18 to TRBJ2-2; D gene unclear. V was pared by 0 bases and J by 5 bases, with 7 bases between. CDR1 and CDR2 (germline): KGHSH, LQKENI. This CDR3 has 14 residues. CDR3 sequence: CASSPPFLTGELFF. The CDR3 region has the DNA TGTGCCAGCTCACCACCCTTCCTTACCGGGGAGCTGTTTTTT.

This clone was recorded only once. The chain employs TRBV18 and TRBJ1-1; 8 bases match TRBD1. CDR3 length: 14 residues. The germline V gene encodes CDR1 KGHSH and CDR2 LQKENI. V dropped 2 bases and J dropped 6; count of bases not matched to a gene: 5. This chain's CDR3 is CASSPTTGEPEAFF. DNA of the CDR3: TGTGCCAGCTCACCAACGACAGGGGAGCCTGAAGCTTTCTTT. Based on the CDR3 plus reference TRBV18 and TRBJ1-1, the full variable domain is NAGVMQNPRHLVRRRGQEARLRCSPMKGHSHVYWYRQLPEEGLKFMVYLQKENIIDESGMPKERFSAEFPKEGPSILRIQQVVRGDSAAYFCASSPTTGEPEAFFGQGTRLTVV.

This chain uses TRBV6-5 with TRBJ1-6, with D perhaps matching TRBD1 (6 bases). In germline, CDR1 is MNHEY, CDR2 SVGAGI. The V gene lost 5 bases and the J gene lost 5 bases, with 13 bases spanning the gap. The CDR3 extends over 15 amino acids. The DNA of the CDR3 is TGTGCCAGCAGTACAATGGGGGGCAATAATTCACCCCTCCACTTT. This codes for CASSTMGGNNSPLHF.

J is TRBJ2-7 and V is TRBV6-5; either TRBD1 or TRBD2 may fit D (5 bases each). The CDR3 is made up of 14 amino acids. V shed 11 bases and J shed 6 bases, with 23 bases lying between them. Germline V lookup: CDR1 MNHEY, CDR2 SVGAGI. The CDR3 nucleotides are TGTGCCGCCGGAGAGAGGGGCGGAAGCCGCGAGCAGTACTTC. Translation gives CAAGERGGSREQYF.

The chain has TRBV5-5 and TRBJ2-1; the D gene could be TRBD1 or TRBD2 (5 bases each). This CDR3 has 16 amino acids. CDR1 is SGHKS, CDR2 YYEKEE, per germline (reference sequence). V lost 0 bases and J 2 bases, leaving 12 bases between the germline ends. CDR3: CASSLEGRRPYNEQFF. As DNA, the CDR3 is TGTGCCAGCAGCTTGGAGGGACGACGACCCTACAATGAGCAGTTCTTC.

The chain uses TRBV5-1 and TRBJ1-4; 7 positions agree with TRBD1. The CDR3 is 15 amino acids. CDR1 SGHRS and CDR2 YFSETQ come from the germline V gene. The J segment lost 4 bases and the V segment lost 2 bases, leaving 5 bases of the junction unmatched. The chain's CDR3 is CASSLRTGFNEKLFF. The CDR3 DNA is TGCGCCAGCAGCTTAAGGACAGGCTTTAATGAAAAACTGTTTTTT.

This chain links TRBV15 with TRBJ1-6; D ambiguous. Germline V gives CDR1 LNHNV, CDR2 YYDKDF (reference sequence). The CDR3 is 18 residues long. V gave up 0 bases and J gave up 0 bases, with 12 bases separating them. In nucleotides, the CDR3 is TGTGCCACCAGCAGAGATCGTCCCTTTAGCTCCTATAATTCACCCCTCCACTTT. Residues: CATSRDRPFSSYNSPLHF.

The genes are TRBV2 and TRBJ1-6; TRBD1 is a possible D gene (6 bases). The V and J ends lost 3 bases and 6 bases respectively, with 15 bases between them. The CDR3 contains 16 residues. Germline V gene sequence: CDR1 SNHLY, CDR2 FYNNEI. The CDR3 sequence: CASSEERGAGNSPLHF. CDR3 DNA sequence: TGTGCCAGCAGTGAGGAACGGGGGGCCGGTAATTCACCCCTCCACTTT.

The V gene is TRBV7-9, the J gene TRBJ2-3; TRBD2 matches at 8 bases. Germline V gene lookup returns CDR1 SEHNR and CDR2 FQNEAQ (reference sequence). The length of the CDR3 is 15 residues. Trimming cost V 2 bases and J 5 bases; bases outside gene matches: 6. CDR3 coding DNA: TGTGCCAGCAGCTTAAGCGGGGGCTCAGGAGATACGCAGTATTTT. Translated, it gives CASSLSGGSGDTQYF. Drawing the rest from reference TRBV7-9 and TRBJ2-3, the complete variable domain is DTGVSQNPRHKITKRGQNVTFRCDPISEHNRLYWYRQTLGQGPEFLTYFQNEAQLEKSRLLSDRFSAERPKGSFSTLEIQRTEQGDSAMYLCASSLSGGSGDTQYFGPGTRLTVL.

This chain links TRBV5-1 with TRBJ2-5; TRBD2 aligns across 11 bases. Trimming at V came to 1 base and at J to 2 bases, leaving 13 bases not matched to a gene. The CDR3 sequence is 19 residues long. In germline, CDR1 is SGHRS, CDR2 YFSETQ. The CDR3 here is CASSLFPLAGGGWQETQYF. Here the CDR3 DNA reads TGCGCCAGCAGCTTGTTCCCGCTAGCGGGAGGAGGTTGGCAAGAGACCCAGTACTTC.

The chain is built from TRBV2 and TRBJ2-2, with 8 bases aligning to TRBD1. In germline, CDR1 is SNHLY, CDR2 FYNNEI. CDR3 size: 14 residues. V trimming: 6 bases; J trimming: 2 bases; junction bases outside the gene matches: 2. CDR3: CASRTGANTGELFF. The CDR3 nucleotides are TGTGCCAGCAGGACAGGGGCCAACACCGGGGAGCTGTTTTTT.

V and J are TRBV5-1 and TRBJ2-7; tentatively, D is TRBD2 (6 bases). The germline gives CDR1 SGHRS, CDR2 YFSETQ. This CDR3 is 13 amino acids long. V dropped 4 bases and J dropped 6 bases, with 14 bases sitting between them. CDR3 loop: CASSRRDWGEQYF. CDR3 nucleotide sequence: TGCGCCAGCAGCCGAAGGGACTGGGGCGAGCAGTACTTC.

The genes are TRBV6-6 and TRBJ2-7, with D perhaps matching TRBD1 (6 bases). Germline CDR1 reads MNHNY; CDR2 reads SVGAGI (reference sequence). V dropped 6 bases and J dropped 2 bases, with 17 bases sitting between them. The CDR3 runs 15 residues. Written as DNA, the CDR3 is TGTGCCAGCAGCCTCAGAGGGGGTGACCCCTACGAGCAGTACTTC. Translating gives CASSLRGGDPYEQYF.

The rearrangement uses TRBV4-2 and TRBJ2-2, with 8 bases that match TRBD1. Germline V gives CDR1 LGHNA, CDR2 YNFKEQ. There are 15 residues in the CDR3. The junction had 3 bases not matched to a gene; V was cut back by 0 bases and J by 6 bases. The CDR3 region has the DNA TGTGCCAGCAGCCAAGAGGACAGGGAGGCCGGGGAGCTGTTTTTT. Translated, it gives CASSQEDREAGELFF.

The chain uses TRBV2 and TRBJ2-1, with 11 bases identical to TRBD1. The CDR3 sequence is 13 residues long. Germline trimming cut 10 bases from V and 11 bases from J; bases unmatched to any gene: 10. Germline loops: CDR1 SNHLY, CDR2 FYNNEI. The CDR3 protein is CATAWDRGNKQFF. The CDR3 DNA reads TGTGCCACCGCCTGGGACAGGGGGAATAAGCAGTTCTTC.

The chain recombines TRBV6-1 with TRBJ2-7; D uncertain. V lost 3 bases, J lost 2 bases, and 11 bases lay in between. From germline, CDR1 is MNHNS and CDR2 SASEGT. This CDR3 has 14 amino acids. The CDR3 sequence is CASSDGRQPYEQYF. The CDR3 bases are TGTGCCAGCAGTGACGGCAGGCAACCCTACGAGCAGTACTTC.

CDR3 protein: CASSPETVLSNQPQHF. CDR3 sequence (DNA): TGTGCCAGCAGCCCAGAGACAGTTCTTAGCAATCAGCCCCAGCATTTT. The chain combines TRBV7-8 with TRBJ1-5; perhaps TRBD1 as D (5 bases). Germline V CDR1 and CDR2: SGHVS, FQNEAQ. There are 16 residues in the CDR3. V shed 5 bases and J shed 0 bases, with 14 bases lying between them. Filled out from reference TRBV7-8 and TRBJ1-5, the complete variable domain reads GAGVSQSPRYKVAKRGQDVALRCDPISGHVSLFWYQQALGQGPEFLTYFQNEAQLDKSGLPSDRFFAERPEGSVSTLKIQRTQQEDSAVYLCASSPETVLSNQPQHFGDGTRLSIL.

This clone has a single count. This chain joins TRBV12-5 and TRBJ1-5; D uncertain. The V end was cut by 4 bases, the J end by 7 bases, with 20 bases between. The CDR3 has 16 residues. Germline V gene sequence: CDR1 LGHNT, CDR2 FRNRAP. The DNA of the CDR3 is TGTGCTAGTGGTTCTAACCTTAATCCAGGCGGGCAGCCCCAGCATTTT. It yields the protein CASGSNLNPGGQPQHF.

The chain employs TRBV9 and TRBJ1-1; TRBD1 agrees at 7 bases. V shed 4 bases and J 4 bases; nucleotides not matched to a gene: 7. The CDR3 runs 14 residues. CDR1 and CDR2 from the germline V gene are SGDLS and YYNGEE. The CDR3 reads CASSPRGMGTEAFF. CDR3 in DNA: TGTGCCAGCAGCCCCAGGGGGATGGGCACTGAAGCTTTCTTT.

This chain joins TRBV9 and TRBJ2-2; 15 bases are shared with TRBD2. The CDR3 consists of 20 residues. The J segment lost 3 bases and the V segment lost 4 bases, leaving 13 bases of the junction unmatched. Germline CDR1 SGDLS, CDR2 YYNGEE. For the CDR3, the DNA is TGTGCCAGCAGCCGTACTGCCGGGACTAGCGGGAGGAGGGACACCGGGGAGCTGTTTTTT. This codes for CASSRTAGTSGRRDTGELFF.

The chain has TRBV11-2 and TRBJ2-3; 8 bases agree with TRBD1. This CDR3 is built from 15 residues. The germline V gene has CDR1 SGHAT and CDR2 FQNNGV. The trim removed 6 bases at V and 3 bases at J, leaving 8 bases unmatched. The CDR3 loop is CASSSQGAKTDTQYF. CDR3 nucleotide sequence: TGTGCCAGCAGTTCTCAGGGGGCGAAGACAGATACGCAGTATTTT.